Listed here are 22 T cell receptor beta chains from one sample, sequenced in a study of T cells after yellow fever vaccination (dated by TCRdb to the late 2010s). Library preparation employed 5' RACE. Instrument on record: Illumina HiSeq 2500. The public reads were quality trimmed at Q25 with fastp and then assembled into clones with MiXCR by TCRdb, keeping productive beta chains. Duplicate CDR3 protein sequences are folded into a single record with the most common DNA and genes. This sample gives some 320,000 distinct CDR3 sequences in total; 8.7% of them show up just once. The ten biggest clones cover roughly 18% of the sample. The sample's treatment or condition label is to be understood as: live attenuated yellow fever vaccine strain. The source was PBMCs, collected on the day of the first yellow fever vaccination. These receptors were taken from a man between 18 and 35 years old who received the YFV17D yellow fever vaccine.

The chain employs TRBV2 and TRBJ2-1; 7 bases agree with TRBD2. In germline, CDR1 is SNHLY, CDR2 FYNNEI. With 8 bases clipped from V and 5 bases from J, the junction kept 9 bases outside the gene matches. CDR3 length: 14 residues. This CDR3 reads CASGRLAMDNEQFF. The DNA for the CDR3 is TGTGCCAGCGGTCGACTAGCTATGGACAATGAGCAGTTCTTC.

This clonotype has a handful of counts. The chain combines TRBV6-2 or TRBV6-3 with TRBJ2-3, with TRBD2 matching 11 bases. This CDR3 comprises 17 residues. The junction had 8 bases not matched to a gene; V was cut back by 6 bases and J by 0 bases. Germline V gene data show CDR1 as MNHEY and CDR2 as SVGEGT. CDR3: CASRQESSGGSTDTQYF. The CDR3 coding sequence is TGTGCCAGCAGGCAAGAATCTAGCGGGGGGAGCACAGATACGCAGTATTTT.

V gene TRBV25-1 combines with J gene TRBJ1-2; D unclear. The V end was cut by 6 bases, the J end by 0 bases, with 11 bases between. CDR1 and CDR2 from the germline V gene are MGHDK and SYGVNS. The CDR3 is 14 residues long. CDR3 residues: CASSGEGSNYGYTF. CDR3 DNA sequence: TGTGCCAGCAGCGGGGAGGGCTCTAACTATGGCTACACCTTC.

A few counts support this clonotype. This chain joins TRBV7-9 and TRBJ2-2; D might be TRBD2 (5 bases). Looked up from germline, CDR1 is SEHNR and CDR2 is FQNEAQ (reference sequence). The CDR3 contains 15 residues. V was cut by 2 bases and J by 2 bases, with 9 bases left in between. The CDR3 here is CASSLTGINTGELFF. CDR3 nucleotides: TGTGCCAGCAGCTTAACGGGGATCAACACCGGGGAGCTGTTTTTT.

This clonotype was seen repeatedly, ten times or more. The rearrangement uses TRBV11-2 and TRBJ2-3; D remains ambiguous. CDR3 length: 16 residues. Trimming removed 1 base from V and 0 bases from J, with 11 bases in between. CDR1 and CDR2 from the germline V gene are SGHAT and FQNNGV. The CDR3 region has the DNA TGTGCCAGCAGCTTAGTCGTGACCACTAGCACAGATACGCAGTATTTT. Its translation: CASSLVVTTSTDTQYF.

This clonotype was seen more than once but under ten times. The chain has TRBV5-1 and TRBJ2-5; 7 nucleotides agree with TRBD2. Germline loops: CDR1 SGHRS, CDR2 YFSETQ. There are 12 residues in the CDR3. V dropped 4 bases and J dropped 4; count of bases not matched to a gene: 1. CDR3: CASSREGETQYF. In nucleotides, the CDR3 is TGCGCCAGCAGCAGGGAGGGAGAGACCCAGTACTTC.

Only a few counts were recorded for this clonotype. This chain uses TRBV6-5 with TRBJ1-2, with 8 bases matching TRBD1. This CDR3 is built from 15 residues. CDR1 and CDR2 (germline): MNHEY, SVGAGI. With 4 bases clipped from V and 5 bases from J, the junction kept 9 bases outside the gene matches. The chain's CDR3 is CASSSMDRVGYGYTF. CDR3 in DNA: TGTGCCAGCAGTTCCATGGACAGGGTCGGTTATGGCTACACCTTC.

This clonotype has only a few counts. V and J are TRBV28 and TRBJ2-1; no clear D. Trimming took 5 bases from V and 5 from J, leaving 19 bases between them. The germline V gene has CDR1 MDHEN and CDR2 SYDVKM. This CDR3 spans 16 amino acids. The CDR3, as DNA: TGTGCCAGCAGTCCACTCGCGAGGTCGAGCAACAATGAGCAGTTCTTC. Its translation is CASSPLARSSNNEQFF.

This clonotype was seen many times. The V gene is TRBV6-2 or TRBV6-3, the J gene TRBJ2-3; 9 nucleotides match TRBD2. Per the germline V gene, CDR1 is MNHEY and CDR2 is SVGEGT. The V and J ends lost 6 bases and 5 bases, in that order; junction bases with no gene match: 6. The CDR3 loop spans 14 amino acids. Here the CDR3 DNA reads TGTGCCAGCAGAAGGACTAGCGTTGGAGATACGCAGTATTTT. It yields the protein CASRRTSVGDTQYF.

This clonotype has more than one count but fewer than ten. The gene calls are TRBV15 and TRBJ2-3, with no clear D. Germline CDR1 reads LNHNV; CDR2 reads YYDKDF (reference sequence). This CDR3 spans 15 amino acids. Deletions cut 0 bases from V and 1 base from J, with 8 bases between. CDR3 coding DNA: TGTGCCACCAGCAGAGATACTGGCGGCACAGATACGCAGTATTTT. Its translation: CATSRDTGGTDTQYF.

The V and J genes are TRBV5-4 and TRBJ1-4; possibly TRBD1 for D (5 bases). Germline values: CDR1 SGHNT, CDR2 YYREEE (reference sequence). This CDR3 contains 15 residues. Between the trimmed V and J ends, which lost 4 bases and 8 bases, there was a span of 18 bases. The CDR3 loop is CASSGWGLGPEKLFF. CDR3 DNA sequence: TGTGCCAGCAGCGGGTGGGGACTTGGCCCGGAAAAACTGTTTTTT.

This clonotype was recorded a few times. V usage is TRBV4-2 and J usage is TRBJ2-1, with unresolved D. The ends were cut back, 3 bases at V and 6 bases at J, with 9 bases in the middle. Germline V gives CDR1 LGHNA, CDR2 YNFKEQ. The CDR3 spans 13 residues. Here the CDR3 DNA reads TGTGCCAGCAGCCAGAGGTGGGGCAATGAGCAGTTCTTC. Encoded protein: CASSQRWGNEQFF.

This clonotype was counted a few times. The rearrangement uses TRBV12-3 or TRBV12-4 and TRBJ2-5, with 10 bases that match TRBD2. The CDR3 extends over 14 amino acids. V lost 7 bases and J lost 4; bases outside the gene matches: 6. The CDR3: CASTPSGGVETQYF. CDR3 nucleotides: TGTGCCAGCACCCCTAGCGGGGGTGTAGAGACCCAGTACTTC.

This clonotype was seen repeatedly, ten times or more. The J gene is TRBJ2-5, the V gene TRBV4-2; perhaps TRBD1 as D (5 bases). CDR3 length: 13 residues. V was clipped by 5 bases and J by 2 bases, with 9 bases between them. Germline CDR1 LGHNA, CDR2 YNFKEQ. CDR3 sequence reads: CASSRRTQETQYF. The CDR3 region has the DNA TGTGCCAGCAGCAGACGGACACAAGAGACCCAGTACTTC.

V and J are TRBV4-1 and TRBJ1-5; perhaps TRBD1 as D (5 bases). This CDR3 contains 15 residues. Trimming left V 1 base short and J 9 bases short, with 16 bases between. Germline values: CDR1 MGHRA, CDR2 YSYEKL. CDR3 DNA: TGCGCCAGCAGCCAAGGAGGTCAGGGTTTTTGGCCCCAGCATTTT. It yields the protein CASSQGGQGFWPQHF.

This clonotype was seen repeatedly, ten times or more. The chain couples TRBV5-1 to TRBJ2-7, with D unresolved. Deletions cut 4 bases from V and 5 bases from J, with 13 bases between. CDR1 and CDR2 from the germline V gene are SGHRS and YFSETQ. The CDR3 spans 13 residues. The CDR3 DNA reads TGCGCCAGCAGCAGACTGGATGGCCACGAGCAGTACTTC. Translating it yields CASSRLDGHEQYF.

This clonotype was counted at least ten times. This chain links TRBV5-1 with TRBJ2-3; 9 bases are shared with TRBD1. V was clipped by 7 bases and J by 4 bases; unmatched bases: 10. This CDR3 has 15 amino acids. Germline CDR1 SGHRS, CDR2 YFSETQ. The CDR3 DNA is TGCGCCAGCGGACCAACAGGGGGCACAGCAGATACGCAGTATTTT. Translated, it gives CASGPTGGTADTQYF.

This chain connects TRBV7-2 to TRBJ2-5; the match to TRBD2 covers 13 bases. Germline V CDR1 and CDR2: SGHTA, FQGNSA. V gave up 4 bases and J gave up 7 bases; unmatched junction bases: 9. CDR3 length: 16 amino acids. The CDR3 protein is CASSSGGTSGTRTQYF. The CDR3, as DNA: TGTGCCAGCAGCTCAGGGGGGACTAGCGGGACCCGGACCCAGTACTTC.

This chain links TRBV6-5 with TRBJ1-1; the D is unclear. Germline loops: CDR1 MNHEY, CDR2 SVGAGI. The CDR3 runs to 14 residues. The V and J ends lost 2 bases and 6 bases respectively, with 13 bases between them. The CDR3 DNA reads TGTGCCAGCAGTTACGGTGGCATTTTATCTGAAGCTTTCTTT. Its translation is CASSYGGILSEAFF.

This clonotype showed up many times. The rearrangement joins TRBV5-6 to TRBJ2-3; D is perhaps TRBD2 (6 bases). V lost 7 bases, J lost 6 bases, and 21 bases lay in between. The CDR3 loop spans 15 amino acids. CDR1 and CDR2 (germline): SGHDT, YYEEEE. The DNA for the CDR3 is TGTGCCAGCCATCTTGGAATCGGGAGAGGTGATACGCAGTATTTT. This codes for CASHLGIGRGDTQYF.

The gene calls are TRBV4-3 and TRBJ1-6; 8 bases align to TRBD1. Germline-derived CDR1 and CDR2 are LGHNA and YSLEER. V lost 1 base and J lost 9; bases outside the gene matches: 14. The length of the CDR3 is 18 residues. Here the CDR3 DNA reads TGCGCCAGCAGCCAAGTATATTGGCAGGGGGCGAAGGGTTCACCCCTCCACTTT. This gives the protein CASSQVYWQGAKGSPLHF.

This clonotype was observed a few times. The chain uses TRBV24-1 and TRBJ2-1, with TRBD1 matching over 7 bases. The CDR3 spans 13 residues. The V gene's germline CDR1 is KGHDR and CDR2 SFDVKD. With V trimmed by 7 bases and J by 9 bases, 8 bases remained unmatched. The CDR3 loop reads CATRSGGRSEQFF. The CDR3 nucleotides read TGTGCCACCAGATCAGGGGGAAGGAGTGAGCAGTTCTTC.